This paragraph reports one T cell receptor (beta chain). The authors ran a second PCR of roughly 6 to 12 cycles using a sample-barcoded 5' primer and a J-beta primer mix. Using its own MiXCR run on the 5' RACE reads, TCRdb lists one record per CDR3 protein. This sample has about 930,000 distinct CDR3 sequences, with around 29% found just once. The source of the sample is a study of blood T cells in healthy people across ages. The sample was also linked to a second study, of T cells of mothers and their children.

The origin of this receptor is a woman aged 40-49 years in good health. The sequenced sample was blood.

As DNA, the CDR3 is TGTGCCAGCAGCGCGTCCCGGGGGAAGTGGGACATTCAGTACTTC. Its protein product is CASSASRGKWDIQYF. This chain uses TRBV7-9 with TRBJ2-4, with a weak D call TRBD2 (6 bases). CDR1 is SEHNR and CDR2 is FQNEAQ in the germline V gene (reference sequence). Trimming took off 5 bases at V and 8 bases at J, with 19 bases between the two ends. The CDR3 has 15 residues.